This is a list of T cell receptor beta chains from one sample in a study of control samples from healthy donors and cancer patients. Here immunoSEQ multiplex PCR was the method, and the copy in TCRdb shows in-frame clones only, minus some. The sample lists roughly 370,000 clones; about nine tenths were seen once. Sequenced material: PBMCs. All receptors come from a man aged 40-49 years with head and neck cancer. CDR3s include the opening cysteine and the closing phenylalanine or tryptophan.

CATSRNREANTIYF TRBJ1-3 14 TRBV15
CASSQDQKYTEAFF TRBJ1-1 14 TRBV4-2
CASSPTPTSGTYNEQFF TRBJ2-1 17 TRBV7-3
CASSLSSSYEQYF TRBJ2-7 13 TRBV18
CAWSVASPDEQYF TRBJ2-7 13 TRBV30
CASSLLPGPSTGELFF TRBJ2-2 16 TRBV7-2
CASSLRVDTEAFF TRBJ1-1 13 TRBV7-3
CASSRQGFNSPLHF TRBJ1-6 14 TRBV6-5
CASSSLTRTSGSSYEQYF TRBJ2-7 18 TRBV27
CAWTAGGNTEAFF TRBJ1-1 13 TRBV30
CASSLSTDQPQHF TRBJ1-5 13 TRBV5-1
CASSLELTDTQYF TRBJ2-3 13 TRBV7-7
CASSYSGGNSYNEQFF TRBJ2-1 16 TRBV6-5
CSVRHRSSYEQYF TRBJ2-7 13 TRBV29-1
CASSLRDGLDGYTF TRBJ1-2 14 TRBV27
CASSLVTGVNTEAFF TRBJ1-1 15 TRBV7-9
CATANSGNTIYF TRBJ1-3 12 TRBV14
CASSGGIGYGYTF TRBJ1-2 13 TRBV11-2
CASSRDRVGNIQYF TRBJ2-4 14 TRBV4-3
CASSPTGGEQYF TRBJ2-7 12 TRBV4-2
CASSEQGTGGLETQYF TRBJ2-5 16 TRBV6-1
CASSLDLGGVDGYTF TRBJ1-2 15 TRBV11-2
CASSSGQGSLSGEQYF TRBJ2-7 16 TRBV5-4
CASSLNSLGPNGNQPQHF TRBJ1-5 18 TRBV28
CASSRGRANTEAFF TRBJ1-1 14 TRBV4-3
CSVVRDTVTGELFF TRBJ2-2 14 TRBV29-1
CASSQDLNPNYEQYF TRBJ2-7 15 TRBV3-1/TRBV3-2